This T cell receptor beta chain was identified during a study of cytomegalovirus exposure and HLA in healthy donors. Concerning this clone itself: What it binds is not known.

Study-wide findings and caveats: In a later analysis, a genetic analysis reported fewer productive-TCR N-insertions in an Asian-associated ancestry cluster than the cohort average. Most TCRs appeared rarely, but some public TCRs recurred in many donors. Presence/absence analyses assumed roughly uniform sequencing depth across donors.

It was with 60 Vbeta and 13 Jbeta primers that the PCR ran. Sequencing used immunoSEQ multiplex PCR; TCRdb keeps in-frame clones, though not all of them. Of 40,000 or so clones listed, around two thirds are singletons. Sequences were obtained from PBMCs. This clonotype originated in a woman between 25 and 40 years old in good health and CMV-seronegative.

CDR3 bases: TGTGCCAGCAGCTTGAGAAACACCGGGGAGCTGTTTTTT. It encodes CASSLRNTGELFF. This chain joins TRBV11-3 and TRBJ2-2, with unresolved D. This CDR3 has 13 residues. The germline CDR1 and CDR2 sequences are SGHNT and YENEEA. With 3 bases removed from V and 2 bases from J, the gap between germline ends came to 4 bases.